One and the same sample provided the 26 T cell receptor beta chains below, sequenced in a study of shared clonotypes between healthy human individuals. Clones were sequenced by immunoSEQ multiplex PCR, and TCRdb holds only the in-frame ones, with some missing. The sample records 2 million to 2.5 million clones, about 94% being singletons. The sequencing input was naive CD4+ T cells sorted from blood. Subset described: CD45RA+ positively selected. These receptors originate from a man aged 18 to 29 in good health.

The chain combines TRBV7-9 with TRBJ2-2, with a tentative D call TRBD2 (6 bases). The germline V and J ends were trimmed by 5 bases and 0 bases, with 13 bases remaining between them. This CDR3 spans 16 amino acids. Germline V gene lookup returns CDR1 SEHNR and CDR2 FQNEAQ (reference sequence). DNA for the CDR3: TGTGCCAGCAGCCATAGGGGACTGGCGAACACCGGGGAGCTGTTTTTT. This gives the protein CASSHRGLANTGELFF.

This chain uses TRBV10-2 with TRBJ1-2; tentatively, D is TRBD1 (5 bases). The CDR3 is 13 residues long. Trimming removed 9 bases from V and 6 bases from J, with 17 bases in between. Germline lookup yields CDR1 WSHSY and CDR2 SAAADI. The CDR3 here is CASKAGLIDGYTF. The CDR3 coding sequence is TGCGCCAGTAAAGCGGGACTTATAGATGGCTACACCTTC.

With regard to this clone: This sample also contains other DNA sequences that code for the same CDR3. The chain joins TRBV5-6 to TRBJ1-5, with TRBD1 matching over 7 bases. This CDR3 region has 14 residues. The V gene end was trimmed by 2 bases and the J gene end by 2 bases; junction bases not matched to a gene: 1. Germline V gene sequence: CDR1 SGHDT, CDR2 YYEEEE. The CDR3 sequence: CASSLGGGNQPQHF. The DNA of the CDR3 is TGTGCCAGCAGCTTAGGGGGCGGCAATCAGCCCCAGCATTTT. The full variable domain, rest sourced from reference TRBV5-6 and TRBJ1-5, is DAGVTQSPTHLIKTRGQQVTLRCSPKSGHDTVSWYQQALGQGPQFIFQYYEEEERQRGNFPDRFSGHQFPNYSSELNVNALLLGDSALYLCASSLGGGNQPQHFGDGTRLSIL.

The V gene is TRBV6-1, the J gene TRBJ2-1, with 8 bases fitting TRBD1. CDR1 MNHNS and CDR2 SASEGT come from the germline V gene. The CDR3 has 16 amino acids. Trimming removed 4 bases from V and 5 bases from J; junction bases left unmatched: 10. In nucleotides, the CDR3 is TGTGCCAGCAGTGGACAGGGGTTTGATAGGAACAATGAGCAGTTCTTC. Encoded protein: CASSGQGFDRNNEQFF.

The CDR3 nucleotides are TGTGCCAGCAGTTATGGACTAGCGGAGGACCAAGAGACCCAGTACTTC. It is translated as CASSYGLAEDQETQYF. V and J are TRBV6-5 and TRBJ2-5; 10 positions match TRBD2. Germline loops: CDR1 MNHEY, CDR2 SVGAGI. This CDR3 is built from 16 residues. With V trimmed by 3 bases and J by 0 bases, 4 bases remained unmatched.

J is TRBJ2-1 and V is TRBV6-1; TRBD1 agrees at 8 bases. This CDR3 is 15 amino acids long. Germline V gives CDR1 MNHNS, CDR2 SASEGT. V shed 2 bases and J 6 bases; nucleotides not matched to a gene: 6. CDR3 nucleotide sequence: TGTGCCAGCAGTGAATTGCAGGGGGCGATCAATGAGCAGTTCTTC. Translation: CASSELQGAINEQFF.

The chain joins TRBV30 to TRBJ1-2; D call uncertain. Per germline, CDR1 GTSNPN and CDR2 SVGIG (reference sequence). The CDR3 runs to 13 residues. With 2 bases removed from V and 4 bases from J, the gap between germline ends came to 11 bases. The CDR3, as DNA: TGTGCCTGGAGTTCGCCACCTATCTATGGCTACACCTTC. Translating it yields CAWSSPPIYGYTF.

The V and J genes are TRBV19 and TRBJ1-6; tentatively, D is TRBD1 (5 bases). The V and J ends lost 4 bases and 11 bases respectively, with 12 bases between them. The CDR3 length is 13 residues. Germline values: CDR1 LNHDA, CDR2 SQIVND (reference sequence). CDR3: CASSTGLLTPLHF. CDR3 bases: TGTGCCAGTAGTACAGGGCTACTCACACCCCTCCACTTT.

This clone appeared once. V gene TRBV6-5 combines with J gene TRBJ2-2, with D possibly matching TRBD1 (5 bases). The CDR3 sequence is 13 residues long. V was pared by 7 bases and J by 4 bases, with 10 bases between. The germline V gene has CDR1 MNHEY and CDR2 SVGAGI. The CDR3 spells CASTQGLTGELFF. The DNA for the CDR3 is TGTGCCAGCACCCAGGGTCTCACCGGGGAGCTGTTTTTT.

The V and J genes are TRBV21-1 and TRBJ1-5. TRBV21-1 is a recognized pseudogene. The CDR3 is 15 residues long. CDR3 loop: CASSPVVQRHQPQHF. The CDR3 bases are TGTGCCAGCAGCCCCGTGGTGCAACGCCATCAGCCCCAGCATTTT.

This chain connects TRBV28 to TRBJ2-7; D is perhaps TRBD1 (6 bases). With 5 bases removed from V and 5 bases from J, the gap between germline ends came to 13 bases. The CDR3 is 13 residues long. The germline V gene encodes CDR1 MDHEN and CDR2 SYDVKM. The CDR3 bases are TGTGCCAGCAGTGGGGGCCGTAGGAACGAGCAGTACTTC. Its protein product is CASSGGRRNEQYF.

The chain couples TRBV13 to TRBJ2-7; 8 nucleotides match TRBD2. CDR3 length: 15 amino acids. Germline CDR1 is PRHDT and CDR2 is FYEKMQ (reference sequence). The ends lost 5 bases at V and 2 bases at J; junction bases unmatched: 8. The chain's CDR3 is CASSPRAGETYEQYF. The CDR3 DNA follows: TGTGCCAGCAGCCCAAGAGCGGGGGAAACCTACGAGCAGTACTTC.

This chain joins TRBV6-8 and TRBJ2-1, with D perhaps given as TRBD1 or TRBD2 (5 bases each). Trimming pared 9 bases from V and 9 bases from J, leaving 18 bases between. Germline-derived CDR1 and CDR2 are MNHGY and SAAAGT. The length of the CDR3 is 13 residues. CDR3 sequence reads: CARCSGTETEQFF. The CDR3 DNA reads as TGTGCCAGGTGTTCGGGGACGGAGACTGAGCAGTTCTTC.

The chain combines TRBV6-1 with TRBJ1-4; 8 bases are shared with TRBD1. Per the germline V gene, CDR1 is MNHNS and CDR2 is SASEGT. The V segment lost 4 bases and the J segment 9 bases; nucleotides outside the gene matches: 10. This CDR3 contains 15 residues. The CDR3 DNA reads TGTGCCAGCAGTGGGGACCGACAGGGGATGAAAAAACTGTTTTTT. Amino acids: CASSGDRQGMKKLFF.

In the case of this clone: Other nucleotide sequences in the sample specify the same CDR3. The rearrangement links TRBV7-9 to TRBJ2-7; D ambiguous. Trimming removed 5 bases from V and 3 bases from J, with 5 bases in between. Germline V CDR1 and CDR2: SEHNR, FQNEAQ (reference sequence). The CDR3 loop spans 11 amino acids. In DNA, the CDR3 is TGTGCCAGCAGCCCGATCTACGAGCAGTACTTC. Translation: CASSPIYEQYF.

V gene TRBV19 combines with J gene TRBJ1-6; D is ambiguous. The V end lost 4 bases, the J end lost 13 bases, and 20 bases lay between the germline ends. The germline CDR1 and CDR2 sequences are LNHDA and SQIVND (reference sequence). CDR3 length equals 15 residues. CDR3 DNA sequence: TGTGCCAGTAGTACGACTGCCGTTGGTATTCGGCCCCTCCACTTT. This encodes CASSTTAVGIRPLHF.

This chain joins TRBV2 and TRBJ1-5; 10 nucleotides agree with TRBD1. The V segment lost 4 bases and the J segment 5 bases; nucleotides outside the gene matches: 2. Germline assignment: CDR1 SNHLY and CDR2 FYNNEI. The length of the CDR3 is 14 residues. As DNA, the CDR3 is TGTGCCAGCAGTGCGACAGGGGGCCATCAGCCCCAGCATTTT. Its translation is CASSATGGHQPQHF.

The V and J genes are TRBV7-6 and TRBJ1-1; 7 bases fit TRBD1. This CDR3 is built from 18 residues. The V gene's germline CDR1 is SGHVS and CDR2 FNYEAQ. The V and J ends lost 1 base and 0 bases, in that order; junction bases with no gene match: 11. CDR3 bases: TGTGCCAGCAGCTTAGGGCCCTGGAACAGGGGAATGAACACTGAAGCTTTCTTT. Translating it yields CASSLGPWNRGMNTEAFF. Full variable domain (outside the CDR3, taken from reference TRBV7-6 and TRBJ1-1): GAGVSQSPRYKVTKRGQDVALRCDPISGHVSLYWYRQALGQGPEFLTYFNYEAQQDKSGLPNDRFSAERPEGSISTLTIQRTEQRDSAMYRCASSLGPWNRGMNTEAFFGQGTRLTVV.

The chain uses TRBV28 and TRBJ1-4; 7 bases agree with TRBD1. Unmatched junction bases numbered 2, after V lost 2 bases and J lost 2 bases. The length of the CDR3 is 15 residues. The germline V gene encodes CDR1 MDHEN and CDR2 SYDVKM. Here the CDR3 reads CASSLPRGTNEKLFF. The CDR3 DNA reads as TGTGCCAGCAGTTTACCCAGGGGGACTAATGAAAAACTGTTTTTT.

This chain joins TRBV6-5 and TRBJ1-4, with no clear D. The germline V gene has CDR1 MNHEY and CDR2 SVGAGI. The CDR3 has 15 amino acids. V lost 0 bases and J lost 7, with 12 bases in between. The DNA of the CDR3 is TGTGCCAGCAGTTACTCCGACGGCGGATCTGAAAAACTGTTTTTT. Encoded protein: CASSYSDGGSEKLFF.

This clone showed up just once. The rearrangement joins TRBV11-2 to TRBJ1-1; D ambiguous. V lost 5 bases to trimming and J lost 7 bases, with 14 bases between them. This CDR3 region has 13 residues. Germline V gene lookup returns CDR1 SGHAT and CDR2 FQNNGV. CDR3: CASSLRAGIEAFF. CDR3 bases: TGTGCCAGCAGCCTGAGGGCGGGGATTGAAGCTTTCTTT.

This clone was observed a single time. J is TRBJ2-5 and V is TRBV2; TRBD1 aligns across 7 bases. Germline V gives CDR1 SNHLY, CDR2 FYNNEI. V was clipped by 3 bases and J by 2 bases; unmatched bases: 3. The CDR3 has 14 residues. The DNA of the CDR3 is TGTGCCAGCAGTGACGGGACAGTACAAGAGACCCAGTACTTC. The encoded protein is CASSDGTVQETQYF. Full variable domain (rest looked up from reference TRBV2 and TRBJ2-5): EPEVTQTPSHQVTQMGQEVILRCVPISNHLYFYWYRQILGQKVEFLVSFYNNEISEKSEIFDDQFSVERPDGSNFTLKIRSTKLEDSAMYFCASSDGTVQETQYFGPGTRLLVL.

This clone has only one observation. J is TRBJ1-2 and V is TRBV11-2; 7 bases match TRBD1. V lost 5 bases and J lost 7; bases outside the gene matches: 13. Germline CDR1 SGHAT, CDR2 FQNNGV. The CDR3 has 15 residues. The CDR3 here is CASSTRRQGTSGYTF. CDR3 DNA: TGTGCCAGCAGCACCAGAAGACAGGGTACAAGTGGCTACACCTTC.

The genes are TRBV11-2 and TRBJ1-1; D possibly corresponds to TRBD1 (6 bases). Germline V gives CDR1 SGHAT, CDR2 FQNNGV. V was shortened by 3 bases and J by 8 bases, with 16 bases between the two germline ends. This CDR3 is 14 amino acids long. CDR3 sequence: CASSFLNRAIEAFF. Here the CDR3 DNA reads TGTGCCAGCAGCTTCCTGAACAGGGCCATAGAAGCTTTCTTT.

This clone was seen only once. This sequence joins TRBV6-6 and TRBJ2-1, with D perhaps TRBD1 or TRBD2 (5 bases each). Germline V gene sequence: CDR1 MNHNY, CDR2 SVGAGI (reference sequence). The CDR3 has 15 residues. The ends were cut back, 4 bases at V and 0 bases at J, with 10 bases in the middle. CDR3 in DNA: TGTGCCAGCAGTTCGGGACGCAGCTCCTACAATGAGCAGTTCTTC. It encodes CASSSGRSSYNEQFF.

The CDR3 region is CASSPGQSVYEQYF. Written as DNA, the CDR3 is TGTGCCAGCAGCCCGGGACAGTCAGTCTACGAGCAGTACTTC. The J gene is TRBJ2-7, the V gene TRBV6-6; 7 bases match TRBD1. Germline assignment: CDR1 MNHNY and CDR2 SVGAGI (reference sequence). The CDR3 sequence is 14 residues long. V was clipped by 6 bases and J by 3 bases; unmatched bases: 8.